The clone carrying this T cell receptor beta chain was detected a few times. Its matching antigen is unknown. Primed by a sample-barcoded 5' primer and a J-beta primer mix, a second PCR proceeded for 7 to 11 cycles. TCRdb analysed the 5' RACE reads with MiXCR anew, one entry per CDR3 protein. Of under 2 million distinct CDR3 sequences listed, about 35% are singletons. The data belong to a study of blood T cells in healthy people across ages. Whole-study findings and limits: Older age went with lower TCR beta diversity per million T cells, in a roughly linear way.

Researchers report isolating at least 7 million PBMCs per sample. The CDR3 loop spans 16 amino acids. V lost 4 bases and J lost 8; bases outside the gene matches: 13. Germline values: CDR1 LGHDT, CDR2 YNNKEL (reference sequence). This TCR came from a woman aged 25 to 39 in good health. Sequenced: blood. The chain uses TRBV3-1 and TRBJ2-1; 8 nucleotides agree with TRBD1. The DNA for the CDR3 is TGTGCCAGCAGCCCGAACTGGGGGACAGGTTTCGATGAGCAGTTCTTC. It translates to CASSPNWGTGFDEQFF.